Below, 29 T cell receptor beta chains from the same sample are listed, as sequenced in a study of T cell repertoires in cytomegalovirus infection. TCRdb reprocessed the reads with MiXCR, giving one entry per CDR3 protein. The sample consists of about 900,000 distinct CDR3 sequences, around 29% of them appearing once. These receptors have no identified antigens. Material: cultured CD8+ T cells from PBMCs, obtained from culture after CMV antigen stimulation. These receptors all stem from a human donor in good health (CMV status not recorded). Some clones in this sample may be carry-over from other donors' samples.

The rearrangement joins TRBV6-8 to TRBJ2-1; D may be TRBD1 or TRBD2 (6 bases each). Between the trimmed V and J ends, which lost 10 bases and 7 bases, there was a span of 17 bases. The CDR3 is 13 residues long. Germline-derived CDR1 and CDR2 are MNHGY and SAAAGT. As DNA, the CDR3 is TGTGCCACCATAGGACCGGGGGCTAATGAGCAGTTCTTC. Its translation is CATIGPGANEQFF.

The chain combines TRBV19 with TRBJ2-7, with D tentatively TRBD1 (6 bases). The V gene's germline CDR1 is LNHDA and CDR2 SQIVND (reference sequence). The length of the CDR3 is 15 residues. Trimming cost V 3 bases and J 1 base, with 13 bases left between them. CDR3 residues: CASSIFRDTSYEQYF. The DNA for the CDR3 is TGTGCCAGTAGTATCTTTCGGGACACATCCTACGAGCAGTACTTC.

The rearrangement links TRBV6-5 to TRBJ1-6; unclear D gene. The CDR3 is 15 amino acids. Germline-derived CDR1 and CDR2 are MNHEY and SVGAGI. V lost 4 bases and J lost 2, with 9 bases in between. Here the CDR3 reads CASSSGLTYNSPLHF. The DNA of the CDR3 is TGTGCCAGCAGTTCAGGACTGACCTATAATTCACCCCTCCACTTT.

This clonotype has only a few counts. This chain joins TRBV27 and TRBJ1-2; no definite D call. Trimming removed 6 bases at V and 8 bases at J, with 16 bases between. Germline V gene sequence: CDR1 MNHEY, CDR2 SMNVEV (reference sequence). The CDR3 runs 13 residues. CDR3 amino acids: CASSRRPREGYTF. The CDR3 nucleotides read TGTGCCAGCAGCCGACGTCCCCGAGAGGGCTACACCTTC.

In this sample, this clonotype turned up many times. CDR3 loop: CASSGGSLAKNIQYF. Here the CDR3 DNA reads TGTGCCAGCAGTGGGGGCAGTCTAGCCAAAAACATTCAGTACTTC. V usage is TRBV2 and J usage is TRBJ2-4; tentative D call: TRBD1 (5 bases). The CDR3 sequence is 15 residues long. V was clipped by 4 bases and J by 0 bases, with 10 bases between them. Germline V gene data show CDR1 as SNHLY and CDR2 as FYNNEI. Filled out from reference TRBV2 and TRBJ2-4, the complete variable domain reads EPEVTQTPSHQVTQMGQEVILRCVPISNHLYFYWYRQILGQKVEFLVSFYNNEISEKSEIFDDQFSVERPDGSNFTLKIRSTKLEDSAMYFCASSGGSLAKNIQYFGAGTRLSVL.

This clonotype was seen only a few times. The chain has TRBV6-1 and TRBJ1-2; possibly TRBD1 for D (5 bases). Trimming removed 7 bases at V and 8 bases at J, with 17 bases between. This CDR3 contains 13 residues. Germline V gene data show CDR1 as MNHNS and CDR2 as SASEGT. The CDR3 reads CASNSGGAQGYTF. The CDR3 nucleotides read TGTGCCAGCAACAGTGGAGGGGCGCAGGGCTACACCTTC.

V and J are TRBV12-3 or TRBV12-4 and TRBJ2-2, with D unclear. Trimming took 4 bases from V and 10 from J, leaving 13 bases between them. This CDR3 comprises 13 residues. The CDR3 region is CASSSNRLLELFF. In DNA, the CDR3 is TGTGCCAGCAGTTCCAACCGACTGTTGGAGCTGTTTTTT.

Only one count was recorded for this clonotype. The chain links TRBV27 to TRBJ2-7, with 7 bases matching TRBD1. Per the germline V gene, CDR1 is MNHEY and CDR2 is SMNVEV (reference sequence). CDR3 length: 14 amino acids. V was pared by 4 bases and J by 4 bases, with 7 bases of the junction left unmatched. The CDR3 sequence is CASSSRDRKYEQYV. The CDR3 DNA reads TGTGCCAGCAGTTCACGGGACAGAAAATACGAGCAGTACGTC.

The V call is TRBV20-1, the J call TRBJ2-2; no clear D gene. This CDR3 region has 12 residues. Germline V gene lookup returns CDR1 DFQATT and CDR2 SNEGSKA (reference sequence). Deletions cut 6 bases from V and 4 bases from J, with 9 bases between. The DNA for the CDR3 is TGCAGTGCCGTCGGAGTCACCGGGGAGCTGTTTTTT. Its translation is CSAVGVTGELFF.

This clonotype was seen a handful of times. The chain couples TRBV2 to TRBJ1-1, with D tentatively TRBD1 (6 bases). Germline V gene data show CDR1 as SNHLY and CDR2 as FYNNEI. V was clipped by 10 bases and J by 4 bases, with 16 bases between them. This CDR3 spans 13 amino acids. CDR3 loop: CATQGRGGTEAFF. As DNA, the CDR3 is TGTGCCACCCAGGGGCGGGGGGGCACTGAAGCTTTCTTT. The full variable domain, completed using reference TRBV2 and TRBJ1-1, is EPEVTQTPSHQVTQMGQEVILRCVPISNHLYFYWYRQILGQKVEFLVSFYNNEISEKSEIFDDQFSVERPDGSNFTLKIRSTKLEDSAMYFCATQGRGGTEAFFGQGTRLTVV.

V gene TRBV29-1 combines with J gene TRBJ2-7; 9 bases line up with TRBD2. Germline-derived CDR1 and CDR2 are SQVTM and ANQGSEA. This CDR3 spans 16 amino acids. With 2 bases clipped from V and 3 bases from J, the junction kept 11 bases outside the gene matches. CDR3 in amino acids: CSVELAGSVWGYEQYF. For the CDR3, the DNA is TGCAGCGTTGAACTAGCGGGGAGTGTGTGGGGCTACGAGCAGTACTTC.

The DNA for the CDR3 is TGTGCCAGCAGTCCCAAGCGGGGCCCTTACAATGAGCAGTTCTTC. Its protein is CASSPKRGPYNEQFF. This chain joins TRBV27 and TRBJ2-1, with 7 positions matching TRBD2. V gave up 5 bases and J gave up 4 bases; unmatched junction bases: 8. This CDR3 is 15 amino acids long. Germline V lookup: CDR1 MNHEY, CDR2 SMNVEV (reference sequence).

This clonotype was observed a single time. The J gene is TRBJ2-7, the V gene TRBV5-1; D is perhaps TRBD1 (5 bases). This CDR3 has 15 amino acids. The germline V and J ends were trimmed by 0 bases and 0 bases, with 10 bases remaining between them. Germline CDR1 SGHRS, CDR2 YFSETQ. The CDR3 sequence: CASSLGPGLSYEQYV. The CDR3 DNA reads TGCGCCAGCAGCTTGGGGCCAGGGCTCTCCTACGAGCAGTACGTC.

This clonotype was detected many times. The CDR3 DNA is TGTGCCAGCAGCTTAGCGGGGGGTCTTACAACCTACGAGCAGTACTTC. It is translated as CASSLAGGLTTYEQYF. V is TRBV7-6 and J is TRBJ2-7; D may be TRBD2 (6 bases). The CDR3 contains 16 residues. V gave up 0 bases and J gave up 2 bases, with 14 bases separating them. CDR1 and CDR2 (germline): SGHVS, FNYEAQ. Supplemented by reference TRBV7-6 and TRBJ2-7, the full variable domain reads GAGVSQSPRYKVTKRGQDVALRCDPISGHVSLYWYRQALGQGPEFLTYFNYEAQQDKSGLPNDRFSAERPEGSISTLTIQRTEQRDSAMYRCASSLAGGLTTYEQYFGPGTRLTVT.

Many counts were recorded for this clonotype. This chain links TRBV10-3 with TRBJ2-2; D is unclear. The CDR3 has 20 amino acids. From germline, CDR1 is ENHRY and CDR2 SYGVKD. Trimming removed 3 bases at V and 2 bases at J, with 25 bases between. The CDR3 nucleotides read TGTGCCATCAGTGACGGTTATGAGACTCTCCTACGGGCAAACACCGGGGAGCTGTTTTTT. Amino acid sequence: CAISDGYETLLRANTGELFF.

The gene calls are TRBV10-1 and TRBJ2-3; 8 bases agree with TRBD1. Germline-derived CDR1 and CDR2 are WNHNN and SYGVQD (reference sequence). Trimming at V came to 8 bases and at J to 4 bases, leaving 5 bases not matched to a gene. The CDR3 loop spans 13 amino acids. The CDR3 region has the DNA TGCGCCAGCCTCCGGACAGGGTCAGATACGCAGTATTTT. It encodes CASLRTGSDTQYF.

The sample holds many counts of this clonotype. The chain employs TRBV7-2 and TRBJ1-1; D is possibly TRBD1 (5 bases). Germline V gene data show CDR1 as SGHTA and CDR2 as FQGNSA. Between the trimmed V and J ends, which lost 2 bases and 7 bases, there was a span of 11 bases. This CDR3 has 13 residues. CDR3 nucleotide sequence: TGTGCCAGCAGCTTAAAAGGGGAACTTGAAGCTTTCTTT. Protein: CASSLKGELEAFF.

This clonotype was picked up many times. The rearrangement links TRBV7-9 to TRBJ1-1; tentatively, D is TRBD1 (5 bases). V was shortened by 2 bases and J by 1 base, with 14 bases between the two germline ends. This CDR3 contains 16 residues. Germline lookup yields CDR1 SEHNR and CDR2 FQNEAQ (reference sequence). The CDR3 nucleotides are TGTGCCAGCAGCTTAAACTACCGTCAGGGGAACACTGAAGCTTTCTTT. Translated, it gives CASSLNYRQGNTEAFF.

With regard to this clonotype: A much larger clone differs from this one at a single base, so this may be a read error. This chain joins TRBV7-6 and TRBJ2-5; 9 bases agree with TRBD1. CDR1 is SGHVS and CDR2 is FNYEAQ in the germline V gene. The junction had 17 bases not matched to a gene; V was cut back by 6 bases and J by 3 bases. The CDR3 is 18 amino acids. The CDR3 DNA sequence: TGTGCCAGCAGTTATAGTCGACCCGGGACAGGGACTGAAGAGACCCAGTACTTC. Its translation: CASSYSRPGTGTEETQYF.

On this clonotype itself: A read error may explain this, as a much larger clone is one base away. V is TRBV7-6 and J is TRBJ2-2; the match to TRBD2 covers 10 bases. Germline values: CDR1 SGHVS, CDR2 FNYEAQ. The CDR3 is 15 amino acids. CDR3 region: CASSLLAGWTGGLFF. For the CDR3, the DNA is TGTGCCAGCAGTTTACTAGCGGGGTGGACCGGGGGGCTGTTTTTT.

This clonotype was picked up a small number of times. V is TRBV12-3 or TRBV12-4 and J is TRBJ1-4; 7 nucleotides line up with TRBD1. Unmatched junction bases numbered 10, after V lost 3 bases and J lost 0 bases. The CDR3 is 18 amino acids. The CDR3 is CASSFRVAQGTTNEKLFF. The CDR3 DNA is TGTGCCAGCAGTTTCAGAGTAGCACAGGGGACAACTAATGAAAAACTGTTTTTT.

The rearrangement uses TRBV27 and TRBJ2-1; 7 positions agree with TRBD2. Trimming cost V 5 bases and J 8 bases; bases outside gene matches: 6. Germline values: CDR1 MNHEY, CDR2 SMNVEV (reference sequence). This CDR3 has 13 amino acids. The CDR3 spells CASSPGLVHEQFF. The CDR3 DNA is TGTGCCAGCAGTCCAGGACTAGTCCATGAGCAGTTCTTC.

This clonotype was counted a few times. V gene TRBV2 combines with J gene TRBJ2-7; maybe TRBD2 (5 bases). V lost 1 base and J 4 bases, leaving 8 bases between the germline ends. Germline CDR1 is SNHLY and CDR2 is FYNNEI. This CDR3 contains 13 residues. The CDR3 DNA reads as TGTGCCAGCAGTGAAGGGTCGGGGTACGAGCAGTACGTC. It specifies CASSEGSGYEQYV.

The chain uses TRBV29-1 and TRBJ1-2, with D hard to call. V lost 1 base and J 4 bases, leaving 16 bases between the germline ends. This CDR3 contains 15 residues. The germline V gene has CDR1 SQVTM and CDR2 ANQGSEA. This chain's CDR3 is CSVEGIGSYPYGYTF. The CDR3, as DNA: TGCAGCGTTGAAGGAATCGGATCTTATCCCTATGGCTACACCTTC.

This clonotype was counted ten times or more. The chain links TRBV7-2 to TRBJ1-1; D remains ambiguous. The CDR3 runs to 14 residues. From germline, CDR1 is SGHTA and CDR2 FQGNSA. Trimming stripped 3 bases from V and 1 base from J, with 9 bases between. In nucleotides, the CDR3 is TGTGCCAGCAGCTTTCGGACGGAGAACACTGAAGCTTTCTTT. Translated: CASSFRTENTEAFF.

This clonotype was found a few times. The rearrangement joins TRBV6-5 to TRBJ1-2, with 7 bases fitting TRBD1. The CDR3 runs 14 residues. Germline V CDR1 and CDR2: MNHEY, SVGAGI. Losses at the gene ends were 0 bases for V and 4 bases for J; bases not matched to a gene: 2. The CDR3 DNA reads TGTGCCAGCAGTTACTCGGGACAGATCTATGGCTACACCTTC. Protein product: CASSYSGQIYGYTF.

V and J are TRBV7-6 and TRBJ2-5, with a weak D call TRBD2 (7 bases). This CDR3 has 15 residues. V dropped 3 bases and J dropped 3 bases, with 14 bases sitting between them. Germline loops: CDR1 SGHVS, CDR2 FNYEAQ. The CDR3 region has the DNA TGTGCCAGCAGCTTGTCCGCGGGGGCGGAAGAGACCCAGTACTTC. As protein: CASSLSAGAEETQYF.

This clonotype was observed a handful of times. The chain links TRBV7-9 to TRBJ2-2, with D hard to call. The CDR3 spans 16 residues. Germline CDR1 is SEHNR and CDR2 is FQNEAQ (reference sequence). V lost 1 base and J 0 bases, leaving 9 bases between the germline ends. This chain's CDR3 is CASSLDPGANTGELFF. The CDR3 nucleotides read TGTGCCAGCAGCTTAGATCCAGGCGCGAACACCGGGGAGCTGTTTTTT.

The V call is TRBV20-1, the J call TRBJ2-7; TRBD1 agrees at 8 bases. CDR1 and CDR2 (germline): DFQATT, SNEGSKA (reference sequence). The CDR3 has 15 residues. Trimming took 6 bases from V and 5 from J; bases not matched to a gene: 15. The CDR3 loop reads CSAGDRRAAWNEQYV. The CDR3 DNA reads as TGCAGTGCAGGGGACAGGCGGGCGGCATGGAACGAGCAGTACGTC.